This record covers a single TCR beta chain. These data belong to a study of T-cell reconstitution after alpha-beta-depleted transplantation in children. Trimming left V 6 bases short and J 5 bases short, with 17 bases between. The germline gives CDR1 LGHNT, CDR2 FRNRAP. The CDR3 consists of 15 residues. Unique molecular identifiers were incorporated when the TCRbeta library was constructed. Using its own MiXCR run on the PCR reads, TCRdb lists one record per CDR3 protein. The profile covers 640,000 or so distinct CDR3 sequences, with around 17% appearing a single time and approximately 1% taken by the ten largest.

V gene TRBV12-5 combines with J gene TRBJ2-1; D gene ambiguous. The sequence was collected from a human donor who donated a stem cell graft to a child with acute myeloid leukemia. The sequencing used PBMCs from the stem cell graft donor, collected from the stem cell graft. This chain's CDR3 is CASGRGRSDHNEQFF. CDR3 nucleotide sequence: TGTGCTAGTGGCCGAGGACGCTCGGACCACAATGAGCAGTTCTTC.